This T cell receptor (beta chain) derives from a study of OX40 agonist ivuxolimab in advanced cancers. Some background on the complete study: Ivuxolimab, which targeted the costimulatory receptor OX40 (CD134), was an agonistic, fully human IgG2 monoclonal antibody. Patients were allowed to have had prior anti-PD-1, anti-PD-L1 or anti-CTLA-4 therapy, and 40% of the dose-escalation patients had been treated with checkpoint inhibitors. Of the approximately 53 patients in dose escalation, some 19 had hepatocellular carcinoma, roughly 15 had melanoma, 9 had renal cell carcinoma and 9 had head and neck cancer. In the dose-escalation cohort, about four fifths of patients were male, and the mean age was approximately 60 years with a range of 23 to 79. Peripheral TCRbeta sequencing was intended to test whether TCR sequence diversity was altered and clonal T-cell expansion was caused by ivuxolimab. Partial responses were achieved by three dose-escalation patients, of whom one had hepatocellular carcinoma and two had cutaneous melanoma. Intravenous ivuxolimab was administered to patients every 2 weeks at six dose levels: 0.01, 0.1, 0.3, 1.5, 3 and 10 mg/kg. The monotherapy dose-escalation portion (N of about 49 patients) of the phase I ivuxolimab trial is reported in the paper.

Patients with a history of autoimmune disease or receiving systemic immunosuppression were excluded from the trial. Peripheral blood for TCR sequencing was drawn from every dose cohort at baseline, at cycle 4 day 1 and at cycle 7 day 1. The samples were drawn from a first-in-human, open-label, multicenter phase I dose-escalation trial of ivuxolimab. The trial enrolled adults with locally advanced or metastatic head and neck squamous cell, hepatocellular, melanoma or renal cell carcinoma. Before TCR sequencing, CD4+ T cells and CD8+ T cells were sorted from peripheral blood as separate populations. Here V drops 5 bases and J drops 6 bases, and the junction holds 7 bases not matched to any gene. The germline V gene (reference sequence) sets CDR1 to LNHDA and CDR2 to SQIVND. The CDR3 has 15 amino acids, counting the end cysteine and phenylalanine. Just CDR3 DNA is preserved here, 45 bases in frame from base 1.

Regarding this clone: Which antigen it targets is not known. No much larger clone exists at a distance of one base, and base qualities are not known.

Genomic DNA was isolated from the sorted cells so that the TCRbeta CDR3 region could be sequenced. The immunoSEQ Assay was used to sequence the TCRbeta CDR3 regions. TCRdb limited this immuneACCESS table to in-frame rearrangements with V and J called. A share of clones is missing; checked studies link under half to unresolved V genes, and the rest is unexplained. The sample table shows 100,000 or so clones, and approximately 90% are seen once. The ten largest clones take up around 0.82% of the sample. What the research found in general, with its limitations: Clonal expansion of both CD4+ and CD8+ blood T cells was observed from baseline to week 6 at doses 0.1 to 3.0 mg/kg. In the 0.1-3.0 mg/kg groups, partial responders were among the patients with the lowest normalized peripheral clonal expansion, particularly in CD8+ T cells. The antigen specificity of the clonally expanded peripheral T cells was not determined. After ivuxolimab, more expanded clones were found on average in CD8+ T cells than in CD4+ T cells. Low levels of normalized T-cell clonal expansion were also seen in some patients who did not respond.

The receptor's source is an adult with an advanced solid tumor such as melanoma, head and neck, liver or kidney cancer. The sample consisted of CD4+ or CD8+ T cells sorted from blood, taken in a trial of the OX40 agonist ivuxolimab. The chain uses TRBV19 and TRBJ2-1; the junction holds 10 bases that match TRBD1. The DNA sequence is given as TGTGCCAGTAGTTTGGGGACAGGGGTCCTCAATGAGCAGTTCTTC. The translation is CASSLGTGVLNEQFF. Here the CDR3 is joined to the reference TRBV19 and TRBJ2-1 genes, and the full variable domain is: DGGITQSPKYLFRKEGQNVTLSCEQNLNHDAMYWYRQDPGQGLRLIYYSQIVNDFQKGDIAEGYSVSREKKESFPLTVTSAQKNPTAFYLCASSLGTGVLNEQFFGPGTRLTVL.